These 30 T cell receptor beta chains came from one sample sequenced in a study of blood T cell repertoires in COVID-19. The repertoire was sequenced with immunoSEQ multiplex PCR; TCRdb's copy has only in-frame clones and lacks some. The table has about 370,000 clones, around 87% seen once. Sequenced input: peripheral blood. These receptors came from a woman in her 30s with COVID-19, enrolled during active disease.

The chain combines TRBV5-8 with TRBJ1-6; D remains unclear. V lost 1 base, J lost 9 bases, and 8 bases lay in between. The CDR3 totals 13 residues. Germline lookup yields CDR1 SGHTS and CDR2 YDEGEE. Here the CDR3 reads CASSLILGSPLHF. In nucleotides, the CDR3 is TGTGCCAGCAGCTTGATCCTAGGTTCACCCCTCCACTTT.

The chain links TRBV28 to TRBJ2-7; D perhaps matches TRBD2 (8 bases). This CDR3 region has 12 residues. With 3 bases removed from V and 13 bases from J, the gap between germline ends came to 16 bases. The germline V gene encodes CDR1 MDHEN and CDR2 SYDVKM. DNA for the CDR3: TGTGCCAGCAGTTTTAGCGGGACAGTTTTCTACTTC. Amino acids: CASSFSGTVFYF.

This chain uses TRBV18 with TRBJ2-5; TRBD1 matches at 7 bases. The ends lost 4 bases at V and 2 bases at J; junction bases unmatched: 7. This CDR3 has 15 amino acids. From germline, CDR1 is KGHSH and CDR2 LQKENI. The CDR3 spells CASSLRDSYQETQYF. Written as DNA, the CDR3 is TGTGCCAGCTCACTCCGGGACAGCTATCAAGAGACCCAGTACTTC.

This clone occurred once. The chain recombines TRBV5-6 with TRBJ2-2; possible D gene TRBD2, 5 bases. Trimming stripped 2 bases from V and 3 bases from J, with 11 bases between. Looked up from germline, CDR1 is SGHDT and CDR2 is YYEEEE. The CDR3 totals 15 residues. CDR3 sequence (DNA): TGTGCCAGCAGCTTCTGGGCGAGGGACACCGGGGAGCTGTTTTTT. The encoded protein is CASSFWARDTGELFF.

The chain has TRBV5-1 and TRBJ2-1; TRBD2 might be the D (5 bases). Deletions cut 0 bases from V and 1 base from J, with 11 bases between. The length of the CDR3 is 16 residues. In germline, CDR1 is SGHRS, CDR2 YFSETQ. The CDR3 DNA reads TGCGCCAGCAGCTTGGCCGGGGATTCGTCCTACAATGAGCAGTTCTTC. Its translation is CASSLAGDSSYNEQFF.

V usage is TRBV28 and J usage is TRBJ2-7; 8 bases match TRBD1. J was trimmed by 5 bases and V by 6 bases; bases with no gene match: 3. The CDR3 loop spans 12 amino acids. Germline CDR1 reads MDHEN; CDR2 reads SYDVKM. The CDR3 DNA reads as TGTGCCAGCAGCCCAGGGGGCAACGAGCAGTACTTC. It translates to CASSPGGNEQYF.

V usage is TRBV6-5 and J usage is TRBJ1-1, with a tentative D call TRBD1 (6 bases). There are 15 residues in the CDR3. V lost 7 bases to trimming and J lost 1 base, with 16 bases between them. Per germline, CDR1 MNHEY and CDR2 SVGAGI. The CDR3 bases are TGTGCCAGCACCCATTTAACCAGGGGGAACACTGAAGCTTTCTTT. Translating gives CASTHLTRGNTEAFF.

In DNA, the CDR3 is TGTGCCAGCAGCTTGGTAGCGGAGGCCTACAATGAGCAGTTCTTC. Its protein product is CASSLVAEAYNEQFF. V usage is TRBV7-2 and J usage is TRBJ2-1; tentatively, D is TRBD2 (6 bases). V was shortened by 3 bases and J by 2 bases, with 11 bases between the two germline ends. CDR1 and CDR2 from the germline V gene are SGHTA and FQGNSA. The CDR3 consists of 15 residues.

This clone has only one observation. The chain is built from TRBV4-3 and TRBJ1-2, with 7 nucleotides matching TRBD1. V was clipped by 4 bases and J by 3 bases; unmatched bases: 8. Germline assignment: CDR1 LGHNA and CDR2 YSLEER. CDR3 length: 15 amino acids. CDR3 sequence reads: CASSPTTGSDYGYTF. In DNA, the CDR3 is TGCGCCAGCAGCCCCACGACAGGGTCGGACTATGGCTACACCTTC.

The V gene is TRBV18, the J gene TRBJ1-5; D remains ambiguous. CDR3 length: 14 residues. The V gene's germline CDR1 is KGHSH and CDR2 LQKENI. Trimming took off 5 bases at V and 6 bases at J, with 14 bases between the two ends. The CDR3 spells CASSSRKEGQPQHF. DNA for the CDR3: TGTGCCAGCTCATCGAGGAAGGAGGGTCAGCCCCAGCATTTT.

The genes are TRBV5-1 and TRBJ2-1, with D possibly matching TRBD2 (7 bases). The V gene lost 3 bases and the J gene lost 7 bases, with 11 bases spanning the gap. Germline CDR1 is SGHRS and CDR2 is YFSETQ. The CDR3 length is 13 residues. CDR3 nucleotides: TGCGCCAGCAGCTGGGGGGGCGAGAATGAGCAGTTCTTC. It is translated as CASSWGGENEQFF.

The V gene is TRBV12-3 or TRBV12-4, the J gene TRBJ1-1; TRBD1 matches 7 bases. The CDR3 runs to 13 residues. Losses at the gene ends were 6 bases for V and 5 bases for J; bases not matched to a gene: 6. The CDR3 nucleotides are TGTGCCAGCAGCCGACAGGGAAGAACTGAAGCTTTCTTT. Translating gives CASSRQGRTEAFF.

This rearrangement joins TRBV25-1 to TRBJ1-5; D gene uncertain. The CDR3 spans 15 residues. Germline values: CDR1 MGHDK, CDR2 SYGVNS. V dropped 2 bases and J dropped 2 bases, with 10 bases sitting between them. CDR3 sequence: CASSEPGSGNQPQHF. DNA for the CDR3: TGTGCCAGCAGTGAACCGGGGAGTGGCAATCAGCCCCAGCATTTT.

The chain has TRBV30 and TRBJ1-5; D perhaps matches TRBD1 (5 bases). The V end was cut by 5 bases, the J end by 1 base, with 12 bases between. CDR1 and CDR2 from the germline V gene are GTSNPN and SVGIG (reference sequence). The CDR3 length is 14 residues. CDR3 protein: CAWSQGPSNQPQHF. The CDR3 nucleotides read TGTGCCTGGTCCCAGGGTCCCAGCAATCAGCCCCAGCATTTT. Looking up the rest from reference TRBV30 and TRBJ1-5 gives the full variable domain: SQTIHQWPATLVQPVGSPLSLECTVEGTSNPNLYWYRQAAGRGLQLLFYSVGIGQISSEVPQNLSASRPQDRQFILSSKKLLLSDSGFYLCAWSQGPSNQPQHFGDGTRLSIL.

Worth noting for this clone: One junction end disagrees with the germline gene, perhaps due to a read error. The V and J genes are TRBV5-6 and TRBJ1-5, with D possibly matching TRBD1 (5 bases). The CDR3 contains 15 residues. CDR1 is SGHDT, CDR2 YYEEEE, per germline. The CDR3 loop reads CASSRNGGNLDTVKF. The CDR3 nucleotides are TGTGCCAGCAGCCGGAATGGGGGGAATCTGGACACGGTTAAATTT.

This clone was picked up a small number of times. The chain uses TRBV6-5 and TRBJ2-7; 11 nucleotides match TRBD2. This CDR3 spans 15 amino acids. Per germline, CDR1 MNHEY and CDR2 SVGAGI. With 4 bases clipped from V and 3 bases from J, the junction kept 5 bases outside the gene matches. Here the CDR3 reads CASSSPGLADYEQYF. The DNA of the CDR3 is TGTGCCAGCAGTTCGCCGGGACTAGCGGACTACGAGCAGTACTTC.

The CDR3 nucleotides are TGTGCCAGCAGCGGCGGACAGGGGTCAGATACGCAGTATTTT. Translating it yields CASSGGQGSDTQYF. V gene TRBV9 combines with J gene TRBJ2-3; 9 positions match TRBD1. Trimming took 3 bases from V and 4 from J; bases not matched to a gene: 3. CDR1 and CDR2 (germline): SGDLS, YYNGEE. The CDR3 is 14 residues long.

The chain is built from TRBV19 and TRBJ1-1; 9 nucleotides line up with TRBD1. Per the germline V gene, CDR1 is LNHDA and CDR2 is SQIVND (reference sequence). The junction had 16 bases not matched to a gene; V was cut back by 5 bases and J by 0 bases. The CDR3 contains 19 residues. The CDR3 loop is CASSFQRLRTGDLNTEAFF. CDR3 DNA sequence: TGTGCCAGTAGTTTTCAACGCCTGAGGACAGGGGATCTGAACACTGAAGCTTTCTTT.

V usage is TRBV28 and J usage is TRBJ1-2, with D uncertain. V lost 6 bases and J 4 bases, leaving 24 bases between the germline ends. Per the germline V gene, CDR1 is MDHEN and CDR2 is SYDVKM. CDR3 length: 17 residues. The CDR3 sequence: CASSHTRERIGGYGYTF. CDR3 nucleotide sequence: TGTGCCAGCAGCCATACTAGGGAGAGGATAGGAGGCTATGGCTACACCTTC.

This rearrangement joins TRBV7-2 to TRBJ2-5; 8 bases agree with TRBD2. The CDR3 runs to 14 residues. Per germline, CDR1 SGHTA and CDR2 FQGNSA. Trimming cost V 2 bases and J 2 bases; bases outside gene matches: 1. The CDR3 coding sequence is TGTGCCAGCAGCTTATCGGGGGGGCAAGAGACCCAGTACTTC. Its protein is CASSLSGGQETQYF.

The chain joins TRBV11-2 to TRBJ2-3; TRBD2 matches 9 bases. V gave up 2 bases and J gave up 7 bases; unmatched junction bases: 10. CDR3 length equals 16 residues. CDR1 and CDR2 (germline): SGHAT, FQNNGV. The CDR3 sequence is CASSLFSSGAVNTQYF. CDR3 sequence (DNA): TGTGCCAGCAGCTTATTTTCTAGCGGGGCTGTTAATACGCAGTATTTT.

The rearrangement uses TRBV28 and TRBJ1-4; D ambiguous. Trimming shortened V by 7 bases and J by 3 bases, and 18 bases separated the two germline ends. Germline V gives CDR1 MDHEN, CDR2 SYDVKM. This CDR3 is 16 amino acids long. DNA of the CDR3: TGTGCCAGCACGTCGGCGGGCCCCGGGGCTAATGAAAAACTGTTTTTT. Protein product: CASTSAGPGANEKLFF.

This sequence joins TRBV3-1 (or the pseudogene TRBV3-2) and TRBJ1-5; D remains unclear. Trimming removed 2 bases at V and 5 bases at J, with 10 bases between. The CDR3 is 14 residues long. Germline lookup yields CDR1 LGHDT and CDR2 YNNKEL (reference sequence). The CDR3 bases are TGTGCCAGCAGCCAATCCCTCGGGGATCAGCCCCAGCATTTT. The encoded protein is CASSQSLGDQPQHF.

The chain has TRBV10-1 and TRBJ2-2; TRBD2 aligns across 12 bases. The CDR3 runs to 15 residues. The trim removed 4 bases at V and 7 bases at J, leaving 4 bases unmatched. Per the germline V gene, CDR1 is WNHNN and CDR2 is SYGVQD (reference sequence). In nucleotides, the CDR3 is TGCGCCAGCAGTGGACTAGCGGGAGCAATCGGGGAGCTGTTTTTT. Residues: CASSGLAGAIGELFF.

V and J are TRBV14 and TRBJ2-7, with D possibly being TRBD1 (6 bases). Germline-derived CDR1 and CDR2 are SGHDN and FVKESK. The CDR3 is made up of 13 amino acids. V dropped 4 bases and J dropped 4 bases, with 11 bases sitting between them. The CDR3 DNA sequence: TGTGCCAGCAGCCCCCGAGGGGGTTACGAGCAGTACTTC. Residues: CASSPRGGYEQYF.

The chain couples TRBV20-1 to TRBJ1-2, with D possibly TRBD1 on 6 matching bases. The ends were cut back, 5 bases at V and 7 bases at J, with 8 bases in the middle. Per germline, CDR1 DFQATT and CDR2 SNEGSKA (reference sequence). The CDR3 runs 10 residues. CDR3 protein: CSAGRGGYTF. CDR3 nucleotides: TGCAGTGCTGGCAGGGGTGGCTACACCTTC.

The chain is built from TRBV4-3 and TRBJ2-2; D is perhaps TRBD1 (5 bases). CDR3 length: 16 amino acids. Germline loops: CDR1 LGHNA, CDR2 YSLEER. The germline V and J ends were trimmed by 4 bases and 3 bases, with 15 bases remaining between them. In DNA, the CDR3 is TGCGCCAGCAGCCCAGGACCAGGGTTGTACACCGGGGAGCTGTTTTTT. This translates into CASSPGPGLYTGELFF.

The chain couples TRBV29-1 to TRBJ1-2; D may be TRBD1 (6 bases). The CDR3 runs to 10 residues. The V end was cut by 7 bases, the J end by 8 bases, with 11 bases between. Looked up from germline, CDR1 is SQVTM and CDR2 is ANQGSEA. This CDR3 is CSAAGGGYTF. CDR3 nucleotides: TGCAGCGCCGCTGGGGGCGGCTACACCTTC.

This chain uses TRBV19 with TRBJ2-7, with D tentatively TRBD2 (6 bases). Deletions cut 6 bases from V and 2 bases from J, with 14 bases between. The CDR3 length is 14 residues. Looked up from germline, CDR1 is LNHDA and CDR2 is SQIVND (reference sequence). Here the CDR3 DNA reads TGTGCCAGTAGGGACCTAGCGATTCCCTACGAGCAGTACTTC. Residues: CASRDLAIPYEQYF. Combining the CDR3 with reference TRBV19 and TRBJ2-7 gives the whole variable domain DGGITQSPKYLFRKEGQNVTLSCEQNLNHDAMYWYRQDPGQGLRLIYYSQIVNDFQKGDIAEGYSVSREKKESFPLTVTSAQKNPTAFYLCASRDLAIPYEQYFGPGTRLTVT.

This chain joins TRBV5-3 and TRBJ1-2, with D perhaps matching TRBD1 (5 bases). TRBV5-3 is labeled an ORF, and its function is uncertain. CDR3 size: 15 residues. The V end lost 4 bases, the J end lost 4 bases, and 17 bases lay between the germline ends. The DNA of the CDR3 is TGTGCCAGAAGCCAAACTCCGGGGGAAGCCTATGGCTACACCTTC. This encodes CARSQTPGEAYGYTF.